These 27 T cell receptor beta chains originate from one sample sequenced in a study of early T cells in non-severe SARS-CoV-2 infection. TCRdb processed the 5' RACE reads anew with MiXCR; each CDR3 protein has one entry. This sample has approximately 70,000 distinct CDR3 sequences, with about an eighth found just once. The sample consisted of whole blood. These receptors were taken from an adult who was a healthcare worker with PCR-confirmed SARS-CoV-2 infection or an uninfected control (not recorded which).

This clonotype occurred many times. The chain is built from TRBV10-3 and TRBJ2-3; 7 bases fit TRBD1. Germline loops: CDR1 ENHRY, CDR2 SYGVKD. This CDR3 contains 15 residues. V lost 6 bases, J lost 4 bases, and 10 bases stayed unmatched. The CDR3 here is CAIRETGFGSDTQYF. DNA for the CDR3: TGTGCCATCAGGGAGACAGGGTTTGGATCAGATACGCAGTATTTT.

The chain recombines TRBV5-1 with TRBJ2-6; D not resolved. CDR1 SGHRS and CDR2 YFSETQ come from the germline V gene. The CDR3 spans 16 residues. Between the trimmed V and J ends, which lost 0 bases and 0 bases, there was a span of 7 bases. CDR3 coding DNA: TGCGCCAGCAGCTTGGATGCGAGCTCTGGGGCCAACGTCCTGACTTTC. This codes for CASSLDASSGANVLTF.

This clonotype was recorded a few times. The chain is built from TRBV10-2 and TRBJ1-1; possible D gene TRBD1, 5 bases. The CDR3 length is 15 residues. The ends were cut back, 7 bases at V and 0 bases at J, with 15 bases in the middle. Germline V gives CDR1 WSHSY, CDR2 SAAADI. For the CDR3, the DNA is TGCGCCAGCACTCCGGGTAGGGGCATGAACACTGAAGCTTTCTTT. Protein: CASTPGRGMNTEAFF.

The sample holds a few counts of this clonotype. This rearrangement joins TRBV24-1 to TRBJ2-3, with D unresolved. With 1 base removed from V and 1 base from J, the gap between germline ends came to 5 bases. The CDR3 is made up of 14 amino acids. Germline assignment: CDR1 KGHDR and CDR2 SFDVKD. The CDR3 loop reads CATSDFHGTDTQYF. For the CDR3, the DNA is TGTGCCACCAGTGATTTCCACGGCACAGATACGCAGTATTTT.

The CDR3 DNA reads as TGTGCCAGTAGTATAAGATGGACACTCGGGATCGAGACCCAGTACTTC. Its translation: CASSIRWTLGIETQYF. The chain employs TRBV19 and TRBJ2-5, with D perhaps assigned TRBD1 or TRBD2 (5 bases each). This CDR3 has 16 residues. Trimming took 2 bases from V and 5 from J, leaving 18 bases between them. CDR1 LNHDA and CDR2 SQIVND come from the germline V gene (reference sequence).

This clonotype was found a few times. At one of its ends the junction is not consistent with the germline gene, which may arise from a read error. The CDR3 DNA reads as TGCAGAGACAGGGTAGCAGATACGCAGTATTTT. Protein sequence: CRDRVADTQYF. The V call is TRBV10-3, the J call TRBJ2-3; 7 bases match TRBD1. This CDR3 is built from 11 residues. Germline V gives CDR1 ENHRY, CDR2 SYGVKD.

In its sample, this clonotype was seen a few times. The genes are TRBV20-1 and TRBJ1-1; D call uncertain. Germline-derived CDR1 and CDR2 are DFQATT and SNEGSKA (reference sequence). This CDR3 is built from 14 residues. Trimming pared 3 bases from V and 2 bases from J, leaving 13 bases between. CDR3 protein: CSASVGRVNTEAFF. The CDR3 nucleotides read TGCAGTGCTAGTGTAGGACGGGTCAACACTGAAGCTTTCTTT.

This clonotype was observed many times. The chain couples TRBV18 to TRBJ2-2, with TRBD2 matching 8 bases. V lost 2 bases to trimming and J lost 0 bases; unmatched junction nucleotides: 2. This CDR3 has 16 amino acids. The germline gives CDR1 KGHSH, CDR2 LQKENI. CDR3 protein: CASSPSSGANTGELFF. CDR3 bases: TGTGCCAGCTCACCAAGTAGCGGGGCGAACACCGGGGAGCTGTTTTTT.

The CDR3 nucleotides read TGTGCCAGCAGCTTTAGTCTCGGGGGCTTGACCTCCTACAATGAGCAGTTCTTC. Translating gives CASSFSLGGLTSYNEQFF. This sequence joins TRBV13 and TRBJ2-1; tentatively, D is TRBD1 or TRBD2 (6 bases each). CDR1 PRHDT and CDR2 FYEKMQ come from the germline V gene (reference sequence). CDR3 length: 18 amino acids. V gave up 3 bases and J gave up 0 bases, with 18 bases separating them.

This chain connects TRBV7-2 to TRBJ2-3; D call uncertain. This CDR3 is 13 amino acids long. Germline V CDR1 and CDR2: SGHTA, FQGNSA. Trimming removed 1 base at V and 4 bases at J, with 6 bases between. CDR3 residues: CASSLEWADTQYF. In nucleotides, the CDR3 is TGTGCCAGCAGCTTAGAGTGGGCAGATACGCAGTATTTT.

This clonotype was observed a few times. As DNA, the CDR3 is TGTGCCACCAGTGATTTGCAAAAACGAGGCGATGAGCAGTTCTTC. This encodes CATSDLQKRGDEQFF. The chain recombines TRBV24-1 with TRBJ2-1, with D unresolved. The CDR3 contains 15 residues. Germline CDR1 reads KGHDR; CDR2 reads SFDVKD. Trimming removed 0 bases from V and 8 bases from J, with 13 bases in between.

This chain links TRBV20-1 with TRBJ2-7; 7 nucleotides agree with TRBD2. The germline V gene encodes CDR1 DFQATT and CDR2 SNEGSKA (reference sequence). This CDR3 has 13 amino acids. The trim removed 1 base at V and 3 bases at J, leaving 3 bases unmatched. The CDR3 DNA follows: TGCAGTGCTAGAGGTCTAGCGGACTACGAGCAGTACTTC. It translates to CSARGLADYEQYF.

This clonotype has a handful of counts. The chain joins TRBV11-3 to TRBJ2-2; D gene unclear. The CDR3 totals 13 residues. CDR1 SGHNT and CDR2 YENEEA come from the germline V gene. Trimming removed 0 bases from V and 4 bases from J, with 3 bases in between. The CDR3 is CASSLDLTGELFF. The CDR3 bases are TGTGCCAGCAGCTTAGATCTCACCGGGGAGCTGTTTTTT.

This clonotype was observed a handful of times. The J gene is TRBJ2-1, the V gene TRBV29-1; D unclear. This CDR3 is 13 amino acids long. Germline CDR1 reads SQVTM; CDR2 reads ANQGSEA. CDR3 sequence: CRTPRPSNNEQFF. CDR3 nucleotides: TGCAGGACTCCCAGGCCGAGTAACAATGAGCAGTTCTTC.

This clonotype turned up a few times. The chain links TRBV24-1 to TRBJ2-1; the D is unclear. CDR1 and CDR2 (germline): KGHDR, SFDVKD. V was clipped by 2 bases and J by 9 bases, with 10 bases between them. This CDR3 has 13 residues. CDR3 coding DNA: TGTGCCACCAGTGATTCTCGGACGGGTGAGCAGTTCTTC. This translates into CATSDSRTGEQFF.

This clonotype was observed a handful of times. V and J are TRBV2 and TRBJ1-5; no firm D call. Germline CDR1 SNHLY, CDR2 FYNNEI. CDR3 length equals 13 residues. The germline V and J ends were trimmed by 2 bases and 10 bases, with 12 bases remaining between them. The CDR3 nucleotides are TGTGCCAGCAGTGAACCCCCCGGGCACCCCCAGCATTTT. Amino acids: CASSEPPGHPQHF.

The CDR3 DNA sequence: TGTGCCAGCAGTGAATCGGCGGGACAGCTCGGCAGGGGAGGCTACACCTTC. It translates to CASSESAGQLGRGGYTF. The chain carries TRBV6-1 and TRBJ1-2; 7 bases line up with TRBD1. The CDR3 extends over 17 amino acids. V lost 2 bases, J lost 8 bases, and 17 bases stayed unmatched. CDR1 MNHNS and CDR2 SASEGT come from the germline V gene.

The V and J genes are TRBV12-3 or TRBV12-4 and TRBJ2-5, with D perhaps TRBD1 or TRBD2 (7 bases each). V lost 8 bases, J lost 4 bases, and 17 bases lay in between. This CDR3 region has 14 residues. The CDR3 sequence: CASSRGGATETQYF. In nucleotides, the CDR3 is TGTGCCAGCTCCAGGGGGGGAGCGACAGAGACCCAGTACTTC.

Only a few counts were recorded for this clonotype. The rearrangement uses TRBV29-1 and TRBJ2-5, with D tentatively TRBD2 (6 bases). The V end was cut by 4 bases, the J end by 3 bases, with 9 bases between. In germline, CDR1 is SQVTM, CDR2 ANQGSEA. The length of the CDR3 is 12 residues. The CDR3 here is CSVGLGKETQYF. The CDR3 DNA reads TGCAGCGTTGGACTAGGGAAAGAGACCCAGTACTTC.

The table lists this clonotype with many counts. The genes are TRBV7-9 and TRBJ2-1; 10 bases agree with TRBD1. This CDR3 has 15 residues. Germline values: CDR1 SEHNR, CDR2 FQNEAQ (reference sequence). Trimming removed 5 bases from V and 8 bases from J; junction bases left unmatched: 9. In DNA form, the CDR3 reads TGTGCCAGCAGCGAGGGACAGGGGAGGATAGATGAGCAGTTCTTC. It encodes CASSEGQGRIDEQFF. The whole variable domain, remainder taken from reference TRBV7-9 and TRBJ2-1, is DTGVSQNPRHKITKRGQNVTFRCDPISEHNRLYWYRQTLGQGPEFLTYFQNEAQLEKSRLLSDRFSAERPKGSFSTLEIQRTEQGDSAMYLCASSEGQGRIDEQFFGPGTRLTVL.

This chain uses TRBV29-1 with TRBJ2-3, with 10 bases matching TRBD1. This CDR3 is 15 amino acids long. Looked up from germline, CDR1 is SQVTM and CDR2 is ANQGSEA. V was clipped by 5 bases and J by 4 bases; unmatched bases: 9. The CDR3 DNA reads TGCAGCGTTAGACCGGGGACAGGGGCCTCAGATACGCAGTATTTT. Amino acids: CSVRPGTGASDTQYF.

This clonotype was found a few times. The genes are TRBV5-1 and TRBJ2-5; 7 bases are a match to TRBD2. Trimming cost V 4 bases and J 3 bases; bases outside gene matches: 9. CDR1 and CDR2 (germline): SGHRS, YFSETQ. The CDR3 totals 15 residues. CDR3 sequence (DNA): TGCGCCAGCAGCCCAAGATACGCGGGAGAAGAGACCCAGTACTTC. Translated: CASSPRYAGEETQYF.

This clonotype was detected ten times or more. The genes are TRBV7-2 and TRBJ1-3; D is unresolved. The V and J ends lost 2 bases and 4 bases respectively, with 6 bases between them. Germline V gene lookup returns CDR1 SGHTA and CDR2 FQGNSA. This CDR3 is 13 amino acids long. The CDR3 coding sequence is TGTGCCAGCAGCTTAACCAGCGGAAACACCATATATTTT. Its protein is CASSLTSGNTIYF. The full variable domain, its missing parts supplied by reference TRBV7-2 and TRBJ1-3, is GAGVSQSPSNKVTEKGKDVELRCDPISGHTALYWYRQSLGQGLEFLIYFQGNSAPDKSGLPSDRFSAERTGGSVSTLTIQRTQQEDSAVYLCASSLTSGNTIYFGEGSWLTVV.

This clonotype was found many times. V usage is TRBV4-3 and J usage is TRBJ2-7; 11 bases fit TRBD2. The length of the CDR3 is 16 residues. In germline, CDR1 is LGHNA, CDR2 YSLEER. With 0 bases clipped from V and 5 bases from J, the junction kept 6 bases outside the gene matches. The CDR3 region is CASSQDLRLAGHEQYF. The CDR3 region has the DNA TGCGCCAGCAGCCAAGATTTGAGACTAGCGGGACACGAGCAGTACTTC.

This rearrangement joins TRBV7-9 to TRBJ2-7; 10 nucleotides align to TRBD1. The CDR3 spans 16 residues. Germline CDR1 is SEHNR and CDR2 is FQNEAQ (reference sequence). Trimming at V came to 5 bases and at J to 3 bases, leaving 10 bases not matched to a gene. In DNA form, the CDR3 reads TGTGCCAGCAGCACACTACCCAGGGACAGGGGCTACGAGCAGTACTTC. Translation gives CASSTLPRDRGYEQYF. Filled out from reference TRBV7-9 and TRBJ2-7, the complete variable domain reads DTGVSQNPRHKITKRGQNVTFRCDPISEHNRLYWYRQTLGQGPEFLTYFQNEAQLEKSRLLSDRFSAERPKGSFSTLEIQRTEQGDSAMYLCASSTLPRDRGYEQYFGPGTRLTVT.

Many counts were recorded for this clonotype. CDR3 DNA sequence: TGTGCCAGCAGCTTAGCAGGTAGCAATCAGCCCCAGCATTTT. It yields the protein CASSLAGSNQPQHF. The rearrangement links TRBV7-9 to TRBJ1-5; D is ambiguous. This CDR3 is 14 amino acids long. Looked up from germline, CDR1 is SEHNR and CDR2 is FQNEAQ (reference sequence). The V gene lost 0 bases and the J gene lost 0 bases, with 3 bases spanning the gap.

The genes are TRBV2 and TRBJ1-4; D ambiguous. The CDR3 length is 14 residues. Trimming stripped 3 bases from V and 1 base from J, with 6 bases between. Germline V gene data show CDR1 as SNHLY and CDR2 as FYNNEI. The CDR3 is CASSDLGTNEKLFF. The CDR3 DNA follows: TGTGCCAGCAGTGATTTGGGAACTAATGAAAAACTGTTTTTT.